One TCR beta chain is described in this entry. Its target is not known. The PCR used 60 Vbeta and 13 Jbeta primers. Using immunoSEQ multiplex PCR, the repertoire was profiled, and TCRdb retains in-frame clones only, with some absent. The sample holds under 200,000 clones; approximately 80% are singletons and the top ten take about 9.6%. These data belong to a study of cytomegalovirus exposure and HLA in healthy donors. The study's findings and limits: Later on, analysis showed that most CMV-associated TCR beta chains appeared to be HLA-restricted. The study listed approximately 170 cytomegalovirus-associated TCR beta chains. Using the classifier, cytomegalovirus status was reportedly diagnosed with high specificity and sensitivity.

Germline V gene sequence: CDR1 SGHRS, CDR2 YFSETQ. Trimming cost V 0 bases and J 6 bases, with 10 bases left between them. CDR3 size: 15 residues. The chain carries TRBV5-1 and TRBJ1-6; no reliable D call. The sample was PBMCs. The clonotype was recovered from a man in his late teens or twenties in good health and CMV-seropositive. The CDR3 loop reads CASSLDGPVNSPLHF. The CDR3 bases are TGCGCCAGCAGCTTGGATGGGCCAGTTAATTCACCCCTCCACTTT.